The next 6 T cell receptor beta chains were all read from a single sample in a study of T cell responses to AZD1222 COVID-19 vaccine. Method: immunoSEQ multiplex PCR; TCRdb's copy keeps in-frame clones and lacks some. The table shows roughly 120,000 clones, with about 91% occurring only once. Here the sequenced sample was peripheral blood, taken 28 days after the second AZD1222 dose. These receptors all come from an adult who received the AZD1222 COVID-19 vaccine.

The rearrangement uses TRBV7-2 and TRBJ1-1; D is undetermined. The CDR3 runs 13 residues. V was shortened by 1 base and J by 3 bases, with 6 bases between the two germline ends. Germline V gene data show CDR1 as SGHTA and CDR2 as FQGNSA. CDR3 nucleotide sequence: TGTGCCAGCAGCTTAGGAGGTCACACTGAAGCTTTCTTT. It yields the protein CASSLGGHTEAFF.

V gene TRBV9 combines with J gene TRBJ2-5; D is possibly TRBD1 or TRBD2 (5 bases each). Germline values: CDR1 SGDLS, CDR2 YYNGEE. The V end was cut by 0 bases, the J end by 2 bases, with 14 bases between. The CDR3 is 16 amino acids. Here the CDR3 reads CASSVGTGGAQETQYF. CDR3 in DNA: TGTGCCAGCAGCGTAGGAACAGGAGGAGCACAAGAGACCCAGTACTTC.

The gene calls are TRBV3-1 (or the pseudogene TRBV3-2) and TRBJ2-1; D not certain. Trimming cost V 1 base and J 0 bases, with 7 bases left between them. This CDR3 has 15 amino acids. Germline V gene sequence: CDR1 LGHDT, CDR2 YNNKEL (reference sequence). The CDR3 sequence: CASSQARHSYNEQFF. CDR3 DNA: TGTGCCAGCAGCCAAGCGCGACACTCCTACAATGAGCAGTTCTTC.

This chain uses TRBV6-5 with TRBJ2-2, with 14 positions matching TRBD2. The CDR3 runs to 15 residues. Losses at the gene ends were 6 bases for V and 8 bases for J; bases not matched to a gene: 5. The germline gives CDR1 MNHEY, CDR2 SVGAGI. CDR3 coding DNA: TGTGCCAGCAGCCCCGGGACTAGCGGGAGTGGGGAGCTGTTTTTT. This codes for CASSPGTSGSGELFF.

The rearrangement joins TRBV18 to TRBJ2-1; TRBD2 agrees at 7 bases. CDR3 length equals 15 residues. V lost 4 bases to trimming and J lost 2 bases; unmatched junction nucleotides: 5. The germline V gene encodes CDR1 KGHSH and CDR2 LQKENI. As DNA, the CDR3 is TGTGCCAGCTCACGGGCGGGAGTACCCTACAATGAGCAGTTCTTC. Translating it yields CASSRAGVPYNEQFF.

The V gene is TRBV6-5, the J gene TRBJ1-4; a possible D gene is TRBD1 (5 bases). This CDR3 contains 14 residues. The V gene lost 6 bases and the J gene lost 8 bases, with 16 bases spanning the gap. Germline V lookup: CDR1 MNHEY, CDR2 SVGAGI. CDR3 protein: CASSRDPMAEKLFF. CDR3 nucleotide sequence: TGTGCCAGCAGCCGGGACCCCATGGCGGAAAAACTGTTTTTT.